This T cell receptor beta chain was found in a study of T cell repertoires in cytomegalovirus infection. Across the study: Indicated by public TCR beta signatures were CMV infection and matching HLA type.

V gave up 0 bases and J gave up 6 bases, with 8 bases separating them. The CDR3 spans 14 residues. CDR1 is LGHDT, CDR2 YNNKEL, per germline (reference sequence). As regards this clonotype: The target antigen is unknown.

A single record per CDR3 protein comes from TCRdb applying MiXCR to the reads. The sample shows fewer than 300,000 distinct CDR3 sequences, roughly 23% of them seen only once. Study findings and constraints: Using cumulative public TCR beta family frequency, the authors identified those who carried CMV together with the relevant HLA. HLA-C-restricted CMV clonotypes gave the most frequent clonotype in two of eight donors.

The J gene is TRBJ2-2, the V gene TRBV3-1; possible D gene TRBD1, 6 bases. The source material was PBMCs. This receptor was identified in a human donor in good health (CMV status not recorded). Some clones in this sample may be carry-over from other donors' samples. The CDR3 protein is CASSQDDRSGELFF. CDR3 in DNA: TGTGCCAGCAGCCAAGACGACAGGTCCGGGGAGCTGTTTTTT.